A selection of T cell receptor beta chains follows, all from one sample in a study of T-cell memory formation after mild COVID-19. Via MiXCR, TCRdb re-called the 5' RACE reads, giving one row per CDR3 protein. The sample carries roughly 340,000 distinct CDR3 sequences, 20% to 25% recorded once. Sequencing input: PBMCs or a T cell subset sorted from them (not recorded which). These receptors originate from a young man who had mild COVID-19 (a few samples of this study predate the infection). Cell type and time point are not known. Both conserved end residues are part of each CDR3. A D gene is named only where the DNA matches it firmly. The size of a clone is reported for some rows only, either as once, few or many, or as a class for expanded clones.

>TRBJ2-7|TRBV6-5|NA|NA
CASSYGTSGEQYF
TGTGCCAGCAGTTACGGGACCTCGGGGGAGCAGTACTTC
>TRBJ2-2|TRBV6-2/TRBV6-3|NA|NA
CASTDIQPLAGESTGELFF
TGTGCCAGCACCGATATCCAGCCACTGGCAGGGGAGAGCACCGGGGAGCTGTTTTTT
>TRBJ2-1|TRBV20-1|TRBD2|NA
CSARDQAGGPTYNEQFF
TGCAGTGCTAGAGATCAGGCGGGGGGGCCCACCTACAATGAGCAGTTCTTC
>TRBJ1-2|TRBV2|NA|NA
CASSVESTAQGGYTF
TGTGCCAGCAGTGTCGAATCGACGGCCCAGGGGGGCTACACCTTC
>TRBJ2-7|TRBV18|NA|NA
CASSPQPQVNEQYF
TGTGCCAGCTCACCACAACCGCAGGTTAACGAGCAGTACTTC
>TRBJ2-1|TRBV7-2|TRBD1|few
CASSHRSGTVSHEQFF
TGTGCCAGCAGTCATCGAAGTGGGACAGTATCCCATGAGCAGTTCTTC
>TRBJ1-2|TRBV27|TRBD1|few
CASSLGTGGDYGYTF
TGTGCCAGCAGTCTCGGGACAGGGGGAGACTATGGCTACACCTTC
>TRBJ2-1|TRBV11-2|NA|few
CASSLDGRSYNEQFF
TGTGCCAGCAGCTTAGATGGCAGGTCCTACAATGAGCAGTTCTTC
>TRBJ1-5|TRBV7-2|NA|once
CASSVQGLGNQPQHF
TGTGCCAGCAGCGTACAGGGTCTGGGCAATCAGCCCCAGCATTTT
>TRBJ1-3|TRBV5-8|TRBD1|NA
CASSSPRQGQNTIYF
TGTGCCAGCAGCTCCCCCAGACAGGGGCAAAACACCATATATTTT
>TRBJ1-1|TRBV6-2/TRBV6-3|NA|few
CASSSKGANTEAFF
TGTGCCAGCAGCAGCAAAGGGGCGAACACTGAAGCTTTCTTT
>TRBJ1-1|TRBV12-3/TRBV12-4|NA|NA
CASSLRSQASEAFF
TGTGCCAGCAGTTTAAGGTCACAGGCATCTGAAGCTTTCTTT
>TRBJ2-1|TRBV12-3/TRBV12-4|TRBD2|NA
CASSTGLAGAYEQFF
TGTGCCAGCAGTACGGGACTAGCGGGGGCCTATGAGCAGTTCTTC
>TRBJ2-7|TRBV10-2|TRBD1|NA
CASSDRRGTGGLEQYF
TGCGCCAGCAGTGATCGGAGGGGGACAGGGGGGCTCGAGCAGTACTTC
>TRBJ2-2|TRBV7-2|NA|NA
CASSLAFTPGTGELFF
TGTGCCAGCAGCTTAGCGTTCACGCCGGGCACCGGGGAGCTGTTTTTT
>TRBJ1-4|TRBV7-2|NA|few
CASSRRLEVGEKLFF
TGTGCCAGCAGTAGGAGGTTGGAAGTCGGTGAAAAACTGTTTTTT
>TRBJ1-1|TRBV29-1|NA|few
CSVGRDWGAMNTEAFF
TGCAGCGTTGGTCGGGATTGGGGGGCGATGAACACTGAAGCTTTCTTT
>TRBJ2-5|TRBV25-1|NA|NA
CASRAESGSPVF
TGTGCCAGCAGGGCGGAGTCGGGCTCCCCTGTCTTC
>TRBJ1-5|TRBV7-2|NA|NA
CASSPPNSNQPQHF
TGTGCCAGCAGCCCCCCAAATAGCAATCAGCCCCAGCATTTT
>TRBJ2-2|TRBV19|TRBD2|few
CASWGGWNTGELFF
TGTGCCAGTTGGGGGGGGTGGAACACCGGGGAGCTGTTTTTT
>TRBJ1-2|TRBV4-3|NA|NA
CASSQDRSGFGYTF
TGCGCCAGCAGCCAAGATCGTTCAGGGTTTGGCTACACCTTC
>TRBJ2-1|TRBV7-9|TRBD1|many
CASGSGGSYNEQFF
TGTGCCAGCGGATCAGGGGGCTCCTACAATGAGCAGTTCTTC
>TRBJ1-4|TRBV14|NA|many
CASSGARNEKLFF
TGTGCCAGCAGCGGGGCCCGAAATGAAAAACTGTTTTTT
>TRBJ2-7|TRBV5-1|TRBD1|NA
CASTPETGAYYEQYF
TGCGCCAGCACTCCTGAGACAGGGGCATACTACGAGCAGTACTTC
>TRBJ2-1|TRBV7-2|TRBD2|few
CASSSVAGGFYNEQFF
TGTGCCAGCAGCTCGGTAGCGGGGGGCTTTTACAATGAGCAGTTCTTC
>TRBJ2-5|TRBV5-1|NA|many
CASSLVPPGETQYF
TGCGCCAGCAGCTTGGTTCCCCCCGGGGAGACCCAGTACTTC
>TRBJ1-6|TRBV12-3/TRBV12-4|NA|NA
CASSLMGGPDSPLHF
TGTGCCAGCAGTTTAATGGGGGGCCCGGATTCACCCCTCCACTTT
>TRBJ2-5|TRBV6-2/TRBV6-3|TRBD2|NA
CASSFGLAAYMETQYF
TGTGCCAGCAGTTTTGGACTAGCGGCGTACATGGAGACCCAGTACTTC
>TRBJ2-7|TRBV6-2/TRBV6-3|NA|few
CASSPVGGYEQYF
TGTGCCAGCAGTCCCGTGGGAGGCTACGAGCAGTACTTC
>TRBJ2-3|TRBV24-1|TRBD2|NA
CATSDPKLAGNTDTQYF
TGTGCCACCAGTGACCCTAAACTAGCGGGAAACACAGATACGCAGTATTTT
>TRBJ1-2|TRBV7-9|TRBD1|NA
CASSLEETGGRYGYTF
TGTGCCAGCAGCTTAGAAGAGACAGGGGGTCGGTATGGCTACACCTTC
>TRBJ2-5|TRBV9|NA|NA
CASSGREETQYF
TGTGCCAGCAGCGGGAGGGAGGAGACCCAGTACTTC
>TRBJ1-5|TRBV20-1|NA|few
CSARDNDYGQYSNQPQHF
TGCAGTGCTAGAGATAATGACTACGGACAGTATAGCAATCAGCCCCAGCATTTT
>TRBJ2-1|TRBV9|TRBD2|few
CASSPEDGLANNEQFF
TGTGCCAGCAGCCCAGAGGACGGACTAGCGAACAATGAGCAGTTCTTC
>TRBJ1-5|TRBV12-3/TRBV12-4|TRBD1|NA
CASSSQGSAQPQHF
TGTGCCAGCAGTTCACAGGGGTCGGCTCAGCCCCAGCATTTT
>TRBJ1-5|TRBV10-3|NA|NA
CAISVSGANQPQHF
TGTGCCATCAGTGTATCAGGAGCTAATCAGCCCCAGCATTTT
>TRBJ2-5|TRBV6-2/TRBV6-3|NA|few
CARSYRPVKTQYF
TGTGCCAGAAGTTACCGGCCCGTGAAGACCCAGTACTTC
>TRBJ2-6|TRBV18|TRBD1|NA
CASSHRDSASSGANVLTF
TGTGCCAGCTCACACCGGGACAGCGCGAGCTCTGGGGCCAACGTCCTGACTTTC
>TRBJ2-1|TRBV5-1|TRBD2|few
CASSLVTSGYNEQFF
TGCGCCAGCAGCTTGGTGACTAGCGGGTACAATGAGCAGTTCTTC
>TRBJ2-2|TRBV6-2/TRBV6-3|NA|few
CAGGRNTGELFF
TGTGCCGGGGGCAGGAACACCGGGGAGCTGTTTTTT
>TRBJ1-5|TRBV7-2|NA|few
CASSLGVTPQPQHF
TGTGCCAGCAGCTTAGGGGTGACCCCCCAGCCCCAGCATTTT
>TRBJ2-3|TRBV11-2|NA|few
CASSRNRDTQYF
TGTGCCAGCAGCCGCAATAGGGATACGCAGTATTTT
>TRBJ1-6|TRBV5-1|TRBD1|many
CASSLDTGGHSPLHF
TGCGCCAGCAGCTTGGATACAGGGGGCCATTCACCCCTCCACTTT
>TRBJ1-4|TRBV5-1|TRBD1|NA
CASSYDRGSEKLFF
TGCGCCAGCAGCTACGACAGGGGCTCTGAAAAACTGTTTTTT
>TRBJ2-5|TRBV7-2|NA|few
CASSLDLFKTQYF
TGTGCCAGCAGCTTAGATTTGTTCAAGACCCAGTACTTC
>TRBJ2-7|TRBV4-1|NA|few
CASSQGLREVYEQYF
TGCGCCAGCAGCCAAGGCCTTAGGGAAGTCTACGAGCAGTACTTC
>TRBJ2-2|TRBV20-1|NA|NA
CSASPANTGELFF
TGCAGTGCTAGTCCGGCGAACACCGGGGAGCTGTTTTTT
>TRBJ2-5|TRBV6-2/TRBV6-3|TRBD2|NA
CASSFRGTSGLKETQYF
TGTGCCAGCAGTTTTCGCGGGACTAGCGGTCTAAAAGAGACCCAGTACTTC
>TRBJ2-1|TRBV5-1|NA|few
CASSLDPGYNEQFF
TGCGCCAGCAGCTTGGATCCGGGCTACAATGAGCAGTTCTTC
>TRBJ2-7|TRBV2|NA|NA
CASRDWRVAYEQYF
TGTGCCAGCAGGGACTGGAGGGTCGCCTACGAGCAGTACTTC
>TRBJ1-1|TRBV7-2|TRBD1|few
CASSLDRSTEAFF
TGTGCCAGCAGCCTGGACAGGAGCACTGAAGCTTTCTTT